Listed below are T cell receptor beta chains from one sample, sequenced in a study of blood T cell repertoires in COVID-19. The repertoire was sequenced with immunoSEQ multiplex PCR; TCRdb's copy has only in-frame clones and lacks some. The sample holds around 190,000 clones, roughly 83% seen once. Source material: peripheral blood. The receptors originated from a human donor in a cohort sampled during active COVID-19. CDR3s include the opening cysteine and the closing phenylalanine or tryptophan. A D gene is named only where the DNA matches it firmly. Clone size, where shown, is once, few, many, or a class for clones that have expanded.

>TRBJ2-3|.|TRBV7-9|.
CASSGLSTDTQYF
TGTGCCAGCAGCGGGCTTAGCACAGATACGCAGTATTTT
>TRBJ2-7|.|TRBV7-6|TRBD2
CASSSRLAGEGEQYF
TGTGCCAGCAGCTCCCGACTAGCGGGAGAAGGTGAGCAGTACTTC
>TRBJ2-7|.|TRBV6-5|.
CASSYSGRWADEQYF
TGTGCCAGCAGTTACTCTGGGCGATGGGCAGATGAGCAGTACTTC
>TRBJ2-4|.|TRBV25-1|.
CASSEEGDRRYF
TGTGCCAGCAGTGAAGAAGGGGATCGAAGGTACTTC
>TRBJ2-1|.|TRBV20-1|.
CSASRPAGNEQFF
TGCAGTGCTAGTAGGCCGGCGGGCAATGAGCAGTTCTTC
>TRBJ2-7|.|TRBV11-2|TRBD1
CASSLRQGAGVIDEQYF
TGTGCCAGCAGCTTAAGACAGGGGGCGGGGGTAATCGACGAGCAGTACTTC
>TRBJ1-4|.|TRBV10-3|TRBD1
CAISEQGSEKLFF
TGTGCCATCAGTGAACAGGGGAGTGAAAAACTGTTTTTT
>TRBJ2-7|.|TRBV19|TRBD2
CASSIAGGEAFPYEQYF
TGTGCCAGTAGTATAGCGGGAGGAGAGGCTTTTCCCTACGAGCAGTACTTC
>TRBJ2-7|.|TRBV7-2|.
CASRPTVSYEQYF
TGTGCCAGCAGGCCGACAGTCTCCTACGAGCAGTACTTC
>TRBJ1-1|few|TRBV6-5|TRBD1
CASSRQGAYTEAFF
TGTGCCAGCAGTCGGCAGGGGGCTTACACTGAAGCTTTCTTT
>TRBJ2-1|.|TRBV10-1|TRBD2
CASSESIYFGGSNEQFF
TGCGCCAGCAGTGAGTCTATTTATTTCGGCGGGAGCAATGAGCAGTTCTTC
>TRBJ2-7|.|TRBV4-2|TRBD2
CASSPEGTSGLYEQYF
TGTGCCAGCTCACCCGAAGGGACTAGCGGGCTCTACGAGCAGTACTTC
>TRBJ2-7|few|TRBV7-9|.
CASSLGRGHQSYEQYF
TGTGCCAGCAGCTTAGGGCGAGGACACCAATCCTACGAGCAGTACTTC
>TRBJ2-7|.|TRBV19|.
CASSQGTYEQYF
TGTGCCAGTAGCCAGGGGACCTACGAGCAGTACTTC
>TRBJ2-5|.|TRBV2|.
CASRRPQGETQYF
TGTGCCAGCAGGAGGCCTCAGGGTGAGACCCAGTACTTC
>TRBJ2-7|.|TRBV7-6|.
CASSLALTRTYEQYF
TGTGCCAGCAGCTTAGCCCTGACTAGAACCTACGAGCAGTACTTC
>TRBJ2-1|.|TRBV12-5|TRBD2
CARGGGVSYNEQFF
TGTGCTAGGGGGGGAGGGGTCTCCTACAATGAGCAGTTCTTC
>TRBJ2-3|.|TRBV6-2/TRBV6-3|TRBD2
CASSYSLAGGTPDTQYF
TGTGCCAGCAGTTACTCACTAGCGGGGGGGACCCCAGATACGCAGTATTTT
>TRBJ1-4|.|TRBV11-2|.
CASSLVVNEKLFF
TGTGCCAGCAGCTTAGTAGTTAATGAAAAACTGTTTTTT
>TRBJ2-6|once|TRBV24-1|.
CATSDPGTFGANVLTF
TGTGCCACCAGTGACCCAGGGACTTTTGGGGCCAACGTCCTGACTTTC
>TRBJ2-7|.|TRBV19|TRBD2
CASSGTSGSNEQYF
TGTGCCAGTAGCGGGACTAGCGGGAGCAACGAGCAGTACTTC
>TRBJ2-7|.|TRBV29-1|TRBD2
CSVEDWTSGQEYEQYF
TGCAGCGTTGAAGATTGGACTAGCGGGCAAGAGTACGAGCAGTACTTC
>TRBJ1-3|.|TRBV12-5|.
CASGLTGRNTIYF
TGTGCTAGTGGTTTGACGGGGAGAAACACCATATATTTT
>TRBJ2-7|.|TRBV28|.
CASTPTGFSYEQYF
TGTGCCAGCACCCCAACAGGATTCTCCTACGAGCAGTACTTC